These 15 T cell receptor beta chains originate from one sample sequenced in a study of T cell repertoires in cytomegalovirus infection. TCRdb re-derived calls from the reads in MiXCR, one entry per CDR3 protein. The sample holds 150,000 or so distinct CDR3 sequences, 20% to 25% seen once. The source material was PBMCs. The receptor source for this set is a human donor in good health (CMV status not recorded). Some clones in this sample may be carry-over from other donors' samples.

This clonotype qualifies as medium-sized (0.01 to 0.1%). V and J are TRBV12-3 or TRBV12-4 and TRBJ2-5, with a tentative D call TRBD2 (5 bases). The CDR3 is 14 residues long. V dropped 3 bases and J dropped 5 bases, with 13 bases sitting between them. Here the CDR3 DNA reads TGTGCCAGCAGTTTTGGGAATAGGAGGGAGACCCAGTACTTC. Its translation is CASSFGNRRETQYF.

This clonotype was counted only a few times. The chain uses TRBV6-1 and TRBJ2-5, with 12 nucleotides matching TRBD2. Germline lookup yields CDR1 MNHNS and CDR2 SASEGT. V shed 4 bases, J shed 4 bases, and the junction held 4 bases outside the gene matches. The CDR3 is 15 amino acids. The CDR3, as DNA: TGTGCCAGCAGTGGACTAGCGGGAGTGGGAGAGACCCAGTACTTC. Its protein is CASSGLAGVGETQYF.

In this sample, this clonotype turned up many times. The chain links TRBV7-3 to TRBJ2-2; 15 nucleotides match TRBD2. Germline V lookup: CDR1 SGHTA, CDR2 FQGTGA. The CDR3 spans 19 residues. Trimming took 0 bases from V and 5 from J; bases not matched to a gene: 7. CDR3 amino acids: CASSLTRTSGRALTGELFF. In DNA form, the CDR3 reads TGTGCCAGCAGCTTAACCCGGACTAGCGGGAGGGCCTTGACCGGGGAGCTGTTTTTT.

The chain carries TRBV2 and TRBJ2-5, with 10 bases fitting TRBD2. V was pared by 6 bases and J by 5 bases, with 6 bases of the junction left unmatched. This CDR3 is 14 amino acids long. Per germline, CDR1 SNHLY and CDR2 FYNNEI. CDR3 protein: CASSPGTSAETQYF. The CDR3 bases are TGTGCCAGCAGCCCCGGGACTAGCGCCGAGACCCAGTACTTC.

The rearrangement uses TRBV18 and TRBJ1-2; D not resolved. V was clipped by 3 bases and J by 0 bases, with 8 bases between them. CDR3 length: 14 amino acids. Germline CDR1 reads KGHSH; CDR2 reads LQKENI. CDR3 amino acids: CASSPDQSNYGYTF. The CDR3 DNA reads TGTGCCAGCTCACCGGACCAGTCTAACTATGGCTACACCTTC.

J is TRBJ2-7 and V is TRBV11-1; 10 bases align to TRBD2. V was pared by 5 bases and J by 2 bases, with 6 bases of the junction left unmatched. Germline V gene data show CDR1 as SGHAT and CDR2 as FQDESV (reference sequence). The CDR3 extends over 15 amino acids. The CDR3 protein is CASSPSSGGTYEQYF. The CDR3 DNA reads as TGTGCCAGCAGCCCCAGTAGCGGGGGGACCTACGAGCAGTACTTC.

The V call is TRBV28, the J call TRBJ1-5; TRBD1 matches 8 bases. Losses at the gene ends were 5 bases for V and 6 bases for J; bases not matched to a gene: 9. The CDR3 is 15 residues long. Germline V gives CDR1 MDHEN, CDR2 SYDVKM. The CDR3 region is CASSPMTGVSQPQHF. The CDR3 DNA reads TGTGCCAGCAGTCCCATGACAGGGGTCAGTCAGCCCCAGCATTTT.

In this sample, this clonotype turned up a few times. This chain joins TRBV12-3 or TRBV12-4 and TRBJ1-1, with D tentatively TRBD1 (5 bases). The CDR3 is 13 residues long. Trimming took off 5 bases at V and 3 bases at J, with 10 bases between the two ends. CDR3 nucleotides: TGTGCCAGCAGTACCCGGGGGGACACTGAAGCTTTCTTT. It codes for CASSTRGDTEAFF.

This clonotype was seen at least ten times. The chain carries TRBV28 and TRBJ2-7; maybe TRBD1 (6 bases). Germline assignment: CDR1 MDHEN and CDR2 SYDVKM. With 7 bases removed from V and 0 bases from J, the gap between germline ends came to 13 bases. The CDR3 covers 14 residues. CDR3 sequence: CASTKPRGSYEQYF. The CDR3 DNA reads as TGTGCCAGCACCAAACCCAGGGGCTCCTACGAGCAGTACTTC. Looking up the rest from reference TRBV28 and TRBJ2-7 gives the full variable domain: DVKVTQSSRYLVKRTGEKVFLECVQDMDHENMFWYRQDPGLGLRLIYFSYDVKMKEKGDIPEGYSVSREKKERFSLILESASTNQTSMYLCASTKPRGSYEQYFGPGTRLTVT.

V gene TRBV7-9 combines with J gene TRBJ2-3; no reliable D call. Germline loops: CDR1 SEHNR, CDR2 FQNEAQ (reference sequence). This CDR3 has 15 amino acids. V lost 1 base and J 4 bases, leaving 12 bases between the germline ends. CDR3 sequence reads: CASSLERALADTQYF. The CDR3 nucleotides read TGTGCCAGCAGCTTAGAAAGGGCGCTAGCAGATACGCAGTATTTT.

As for this clonotype: A much bigger clone sits one base away, suggesting this may be a read error. No conserved phenylalanine or tryptophan ends this CDR3, so it is likely a read error. The rearrangement uses TRBV7-2 and TRBJ1-1, with TRBD1 as a possible D gene (5 bases). The CDR3 totals 14 residues. Germline CDR1 is SGHTA and CDR2 is FQGNSA. V dropped 2 bases and J dropped 0 bases, with 7 bases sitting between them. The CDR3 loop reads CASSLQGLNTEAFS. The CDR3 DNA is TGTGCCAGCAGCTTACAGGGTCTGAACACTGAAGCTTTCTCT.

Details on this clonotype: At one end, the junction sequence differs from germline, possibly due to a read error. The V gene is TRBV7-2, the J gene TRBJ2-1; the D gene is possibly TRBD2 (6 bases). The CDR3 spans 16 residues. Germline CDR1 is SGHTA and CDR2 is FQGNSA. The chain's CDR3 is CASSIATSSSYNEQFF. CDR3 in DNA: TGTGCCAGCAGCATAGCCACTAGCAGCTCCTACAATGAGCAGTTCTTC.

This clonotype was counted a few times. This chain connects TRBV7-9 to TRBJ2-7; tentative D call: TRBD1 (6 bases). The CDR3 consists of 16 residues. Trimming pared 3 bases from V and 2 bases from J, leaving 17 bases between. CDR1 SEHNR and CDR2 FQNEAQ come from the germline V gene (reference sequence). The CDR3 DNA sequence: TGTGCCAGCAGCTTCGACGAGACAGGTCTTGCCTACGAGCAGTACTTC. The encoded protein is CASSFDETGLAYEQYF.

A few counts support this clonotype. This chain joins TRBV12-3 or TRBV12-4 and TRBJ1-2; possibly TRBD1 for D (5 bases). V was shortened by 6 bases and J by 4 bases, with 9 bases between the two germline ends. The CDR3 runs to 12 residues. The CDR3 loop is CASRGESYGYTF. CDR3 bases: TGTGCCAGCAGGGGGGAGTCCTATGGCTACACCTTC.

This chain uses TRBV28 with TRBJ2-3; 10 bases align to TRBD1. Looked up from germline, CDR1 is MDHEN and CDR2 is SYDVKM. V lost 4 bases to trimming and J lost 6 bases; unmatched junction nucleotides: 4. CDR3 length: 14 amino acids. The CDR3 sequence is CASSYDRGQDTQYF. The CDR3 region has the DNA TGTGCCAGCAGTTACGACAGGGGGCAGGATACGCAGTATTTT.